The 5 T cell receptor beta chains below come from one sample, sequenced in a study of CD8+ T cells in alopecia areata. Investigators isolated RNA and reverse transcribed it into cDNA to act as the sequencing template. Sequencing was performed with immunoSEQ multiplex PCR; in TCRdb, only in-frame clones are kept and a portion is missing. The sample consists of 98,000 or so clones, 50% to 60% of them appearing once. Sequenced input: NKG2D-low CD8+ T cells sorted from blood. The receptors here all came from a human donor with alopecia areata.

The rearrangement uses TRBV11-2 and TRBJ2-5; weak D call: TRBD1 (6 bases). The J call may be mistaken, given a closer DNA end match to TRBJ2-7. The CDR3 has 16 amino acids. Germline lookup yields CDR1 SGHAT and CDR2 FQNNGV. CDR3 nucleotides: TGTGCCAGCAGCTTATCTCAGGACAGTGGAGCCTACGAGCAGTACTTC. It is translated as CASSLSQDSGAYEQYF.

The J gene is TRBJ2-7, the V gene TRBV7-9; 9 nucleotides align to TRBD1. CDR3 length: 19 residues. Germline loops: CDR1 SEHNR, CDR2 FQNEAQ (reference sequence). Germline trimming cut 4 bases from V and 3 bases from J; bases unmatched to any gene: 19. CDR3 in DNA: TGTGCCAGCAGCTCCGGAATCGCGGGACAGGGAGTAATACTCTACGAGCAGTACTTC. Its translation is CASSSGIAGQGVILYEQYF.

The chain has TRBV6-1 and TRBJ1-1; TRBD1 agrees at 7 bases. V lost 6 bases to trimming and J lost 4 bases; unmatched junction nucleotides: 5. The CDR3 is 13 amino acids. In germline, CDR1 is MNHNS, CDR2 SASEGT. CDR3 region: CASRQQGLTEAFF. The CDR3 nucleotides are TGTGCCAGCAGACAACAGGGGCTCACTGAAGCTTTCTTT.

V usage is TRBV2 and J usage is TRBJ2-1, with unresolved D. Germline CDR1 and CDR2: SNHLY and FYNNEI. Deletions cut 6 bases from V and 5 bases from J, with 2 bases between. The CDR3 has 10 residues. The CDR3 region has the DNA TGTGCCAGCAGGAACAATGAGCAGTTCTTC. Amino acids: CASRNNEQFF.

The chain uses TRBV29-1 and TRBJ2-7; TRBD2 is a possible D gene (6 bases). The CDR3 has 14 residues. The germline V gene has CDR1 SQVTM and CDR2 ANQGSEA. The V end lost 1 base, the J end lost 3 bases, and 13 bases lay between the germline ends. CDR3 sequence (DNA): TGCAGCGTTGAAGTGGAGGGCCGAAGCTACGAGCAGTACTTC. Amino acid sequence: CSVEVEGRSYEQYF.